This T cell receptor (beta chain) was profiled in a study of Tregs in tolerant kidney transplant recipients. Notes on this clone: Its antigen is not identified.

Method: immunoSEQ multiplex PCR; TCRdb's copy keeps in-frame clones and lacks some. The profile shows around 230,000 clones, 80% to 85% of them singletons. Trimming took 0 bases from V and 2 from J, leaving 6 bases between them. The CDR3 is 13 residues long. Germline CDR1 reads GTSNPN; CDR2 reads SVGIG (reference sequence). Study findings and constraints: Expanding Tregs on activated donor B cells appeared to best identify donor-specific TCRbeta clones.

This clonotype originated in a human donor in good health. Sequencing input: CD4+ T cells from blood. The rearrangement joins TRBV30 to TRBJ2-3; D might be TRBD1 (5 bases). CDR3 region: CAWSVGLTDTQYF. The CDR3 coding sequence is TGTGCCTGGAGTGTGGGGCTCACAGATACGCAGTATTTT.